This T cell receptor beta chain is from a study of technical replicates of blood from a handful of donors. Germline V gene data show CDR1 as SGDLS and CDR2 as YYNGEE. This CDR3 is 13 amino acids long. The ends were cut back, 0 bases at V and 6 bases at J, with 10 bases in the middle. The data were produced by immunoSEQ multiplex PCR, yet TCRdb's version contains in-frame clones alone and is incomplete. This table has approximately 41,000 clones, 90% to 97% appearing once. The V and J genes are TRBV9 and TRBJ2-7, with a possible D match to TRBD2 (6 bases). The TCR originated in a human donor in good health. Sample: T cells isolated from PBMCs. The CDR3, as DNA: TGTGCCAGCAGCGTAGGATCGGGGGTCGAGCAGTACTTC. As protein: CASSVGSGVEQYF.